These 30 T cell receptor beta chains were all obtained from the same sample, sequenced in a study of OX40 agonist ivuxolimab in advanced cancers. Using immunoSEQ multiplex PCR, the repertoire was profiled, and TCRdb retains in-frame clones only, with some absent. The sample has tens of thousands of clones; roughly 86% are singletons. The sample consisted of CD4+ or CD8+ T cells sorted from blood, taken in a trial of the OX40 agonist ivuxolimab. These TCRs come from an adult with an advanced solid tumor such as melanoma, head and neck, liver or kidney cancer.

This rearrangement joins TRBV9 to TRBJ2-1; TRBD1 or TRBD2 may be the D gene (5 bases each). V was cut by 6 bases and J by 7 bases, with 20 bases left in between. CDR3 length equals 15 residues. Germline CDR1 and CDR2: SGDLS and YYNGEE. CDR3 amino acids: CASTMGDGGLNEQFF. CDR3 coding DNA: TGTGCCAGCACTATGGGGGACGGAGGCCTTAATGAGCAGTTCTTC.

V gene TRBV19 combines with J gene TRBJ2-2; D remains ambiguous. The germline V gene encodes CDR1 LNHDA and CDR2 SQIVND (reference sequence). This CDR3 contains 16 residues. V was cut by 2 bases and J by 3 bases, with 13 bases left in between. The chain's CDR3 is CASSIIKVTDTGELFF. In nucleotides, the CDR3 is TGTGCCAGTAGTATAATAAAGGTGACGGACACCGGGGAGCTGTTTTTT.

CDR3 region: CASSFTRREVRTDTQYF. CDR3 sequence (DNA): TGCGCCAGCAGCTTCACCAGGCGGGAGGTTCGCACAGATACGCAGTATTTT. The V call is TRBV5-1, the J call TRBJ2-3; 8 bases agree with TRBD2. After removal of 2 bases from V and 1 base from J, the junction contained 9 bases not matched to a gene. Germline V gene sequence: CDR1 SGHRS, CDR2 YFSETQ. The CDR3 contains 17 residues. The full variable domain, rest sourced from reference TRBV5-1 and TRBJ2-3, is KAGVTQTPRYLIKTRGQQVTLSCSPISGHRSVSWYQQTPGQGLQFLFEYFSETQRNKGNFPGRFSGRQFSNSRSEMNVSTLELGDSALYLCASSFTRREVRTDTQYFGPGTRLTVL.

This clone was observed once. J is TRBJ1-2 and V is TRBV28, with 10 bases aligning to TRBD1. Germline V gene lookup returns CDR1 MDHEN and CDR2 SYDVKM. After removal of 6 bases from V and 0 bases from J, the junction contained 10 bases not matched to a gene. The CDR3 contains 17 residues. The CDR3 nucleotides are TGTGCCAGCAGCTCATCCGGGACAGGGGCTCCTAACTATGGCTACACCTTC. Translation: CASSSSGTGAPNYGYTF.

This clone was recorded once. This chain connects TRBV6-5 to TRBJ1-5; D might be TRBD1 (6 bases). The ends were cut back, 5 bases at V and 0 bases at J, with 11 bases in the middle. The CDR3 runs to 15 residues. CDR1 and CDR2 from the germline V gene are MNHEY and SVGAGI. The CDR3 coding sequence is TGTGCCAGCAGTAGAGGACAGAATAGCAATCAGCCCCAGCATTTT. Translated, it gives CASSRGQNSNQPQHF.

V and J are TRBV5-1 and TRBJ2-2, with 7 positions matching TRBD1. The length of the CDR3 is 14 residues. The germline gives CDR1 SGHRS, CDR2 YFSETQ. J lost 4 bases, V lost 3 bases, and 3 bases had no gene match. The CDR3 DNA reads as TGCGCCAGCAGCTCGACAGGGACCACCGGGGAGCTGTTTTTT. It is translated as CASSSTGTTGELFF.

The CDR3 coding sequence is TGTGCCAGCAGGCGACAGGGGGGTTTGACTGAAGCTTTCTTT. The encoded protein is CASRRQGGLTEAFF. This chain joins TRBV27 and TRBJ1-1; 9 nucleotides line up with TRBD1. The V segment lost 6 bases and the J segment 5 bases; nucleotides outside the gene matches: 7. Germline lookup yields CDR1 MNHEY and CDR2 SMNVEV (reference sequence). This CDR3 has 14 amino acids.

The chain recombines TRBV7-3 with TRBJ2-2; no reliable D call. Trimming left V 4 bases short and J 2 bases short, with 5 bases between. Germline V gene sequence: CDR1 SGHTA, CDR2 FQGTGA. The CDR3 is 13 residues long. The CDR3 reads CASSSPNTGELFF. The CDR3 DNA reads TGTGCCAGCAGCTCACCCAACACCGGGGAGCTGTTTTTT.

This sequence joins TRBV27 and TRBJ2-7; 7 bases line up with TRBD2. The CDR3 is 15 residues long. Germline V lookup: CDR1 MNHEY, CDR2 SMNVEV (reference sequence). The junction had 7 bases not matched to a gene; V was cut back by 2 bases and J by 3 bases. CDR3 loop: CASSLTPSGYYEQYF. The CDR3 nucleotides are TGTGCCAGCAGTTTAACTCCTAGCGGCTACTACGAGCAGTACTTC.

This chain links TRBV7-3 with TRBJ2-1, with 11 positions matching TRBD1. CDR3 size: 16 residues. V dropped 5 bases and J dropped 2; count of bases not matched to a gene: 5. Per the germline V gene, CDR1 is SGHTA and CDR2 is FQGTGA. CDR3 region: CASSPGGQGAYNEQFF. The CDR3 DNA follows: TGTGCCAGCAGCCCCGGGGGACAGGGGGCCTACAATGAGCAGTTCTTC.

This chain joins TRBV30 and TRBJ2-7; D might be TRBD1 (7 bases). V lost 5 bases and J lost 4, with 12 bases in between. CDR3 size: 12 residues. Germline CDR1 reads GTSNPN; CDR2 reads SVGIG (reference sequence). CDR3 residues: CAWAQGGYEQYF. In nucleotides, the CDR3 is TGTGCCTGGGCCCAGGGGGGATACGAGCAGTACTTC.

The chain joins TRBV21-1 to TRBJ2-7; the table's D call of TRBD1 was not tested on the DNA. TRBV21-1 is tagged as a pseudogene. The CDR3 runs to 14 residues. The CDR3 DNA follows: TGTGCCAGCAGCATTCCGGGACAAACCTACGAGCAGTACGTC. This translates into CASSIPGQTYEQYV.

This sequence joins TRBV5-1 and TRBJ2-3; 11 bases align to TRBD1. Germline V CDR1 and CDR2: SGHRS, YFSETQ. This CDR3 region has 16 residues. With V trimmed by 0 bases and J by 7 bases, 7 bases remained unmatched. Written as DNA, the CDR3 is TGCGCCAGCAGCTTGGGGACAGGGGGCGCGGAAAATACGCAGTATTTT. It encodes CASSLGTGGAENTQYF.

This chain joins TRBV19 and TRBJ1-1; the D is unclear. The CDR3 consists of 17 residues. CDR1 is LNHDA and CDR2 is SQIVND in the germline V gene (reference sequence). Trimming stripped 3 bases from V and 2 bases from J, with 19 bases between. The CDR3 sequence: CASSILKPGPSNTEAFF. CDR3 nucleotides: TGTGCCAGTAGTATCTTGAAGCCCGGGCCGTCCAACACTGAAGCTTTCTTT.

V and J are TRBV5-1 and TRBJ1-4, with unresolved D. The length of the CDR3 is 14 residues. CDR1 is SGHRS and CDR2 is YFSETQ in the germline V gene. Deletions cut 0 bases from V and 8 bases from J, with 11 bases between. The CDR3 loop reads CASSLAREGEKLFF. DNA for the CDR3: TGCGCCAGCAGCTTGGCCCGGGAGGGAGAAAAACTGTTTTTT.

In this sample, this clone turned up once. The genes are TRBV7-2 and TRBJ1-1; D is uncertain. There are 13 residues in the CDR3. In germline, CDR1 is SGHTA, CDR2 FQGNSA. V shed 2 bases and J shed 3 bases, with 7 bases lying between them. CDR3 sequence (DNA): TGTGCCAGCAGCTTATGGGTGGACACTGAAGCTTTCTTT. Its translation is CASSLWVDTEAFF.

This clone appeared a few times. Here the CDR3 reads CASSSIGDQPQHF. For the CDR3, the DNA is TGTGCCAGCAGTAGTATAGGGGATCAGCCCCAGCATTTT. This rearrangement joins TRBV7-6 to TRBJ1-5; D possibly corresponds to TRBD1 (5 bases). CDR3 size: 13 residues. V lost 6 bases and J lost 5, with 11 bases in between. CDR1 is SGHVS, CDR2 FNYEAQ, per germline.

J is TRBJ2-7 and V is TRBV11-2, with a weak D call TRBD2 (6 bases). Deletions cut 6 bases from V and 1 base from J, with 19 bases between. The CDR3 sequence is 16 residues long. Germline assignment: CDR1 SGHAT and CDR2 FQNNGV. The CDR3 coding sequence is TGTGCCAGCAGTTACGGGACTCCTGAGCTTTCCTACGAGCAGTACTTC. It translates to CASSYGTPELSYEQYF.

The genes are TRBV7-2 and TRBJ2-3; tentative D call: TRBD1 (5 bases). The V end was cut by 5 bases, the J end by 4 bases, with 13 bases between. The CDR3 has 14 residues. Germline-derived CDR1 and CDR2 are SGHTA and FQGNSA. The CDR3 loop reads CASSLRVGPDTQYF. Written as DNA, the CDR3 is TGTGCCAGCAGCCTTAGGGTGGGGCCAGATACGCAGTATTTT.

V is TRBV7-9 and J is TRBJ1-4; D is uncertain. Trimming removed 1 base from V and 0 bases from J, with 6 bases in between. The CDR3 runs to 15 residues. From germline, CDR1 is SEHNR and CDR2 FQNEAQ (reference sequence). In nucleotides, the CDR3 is TGTGCCAGCAGCTTAGGCAGTTCAACTAATGAAAAACTGTTTTTT. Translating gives CASSLGSSTNEKLFF.

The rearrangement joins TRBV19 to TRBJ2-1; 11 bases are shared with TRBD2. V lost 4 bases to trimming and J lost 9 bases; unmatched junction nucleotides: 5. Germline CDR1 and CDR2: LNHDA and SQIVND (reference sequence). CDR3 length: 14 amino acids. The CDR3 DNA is TGTGCCAGTAGTACACTAGCGGGAGTAGGTGAGCAGTTCTTC. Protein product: CASSTLAGVGEQFF.

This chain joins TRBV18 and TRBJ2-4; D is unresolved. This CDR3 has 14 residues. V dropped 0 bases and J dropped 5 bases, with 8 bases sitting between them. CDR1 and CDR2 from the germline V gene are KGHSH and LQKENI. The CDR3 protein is CASSPPVIENIQYF. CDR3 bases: TGTGCCAGCTCACCACCAGTTATAGAAAACATTCAGTACTTC. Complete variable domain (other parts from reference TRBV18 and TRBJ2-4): NAGVMQNPRHLVRRRGQEARLRCSPMKGHSHVYWYRQLPEEGLKFMVYLQKENIIDESGMPKERFSAEFPKEGPSILRIQQVVRGDSAAYFCASSPPVIENIQYFGAGTRLSVL.

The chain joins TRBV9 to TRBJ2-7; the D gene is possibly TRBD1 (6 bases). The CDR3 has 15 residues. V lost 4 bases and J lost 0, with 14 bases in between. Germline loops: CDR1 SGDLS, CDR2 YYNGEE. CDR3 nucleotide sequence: TGTGCCAGCAGCCGCCGGGACACCAACTCCTACGAGCAGTACGTC. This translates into CASSRRDTNSYEQYV.

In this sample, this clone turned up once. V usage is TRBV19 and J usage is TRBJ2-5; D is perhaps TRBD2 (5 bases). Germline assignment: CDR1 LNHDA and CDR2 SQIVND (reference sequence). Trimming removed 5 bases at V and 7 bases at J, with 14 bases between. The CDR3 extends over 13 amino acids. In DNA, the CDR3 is TGTGCCAGTAGTGAGGGCGGCTCGGGGACCCAGTACTTC. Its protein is CASSEGGSGTQYF.

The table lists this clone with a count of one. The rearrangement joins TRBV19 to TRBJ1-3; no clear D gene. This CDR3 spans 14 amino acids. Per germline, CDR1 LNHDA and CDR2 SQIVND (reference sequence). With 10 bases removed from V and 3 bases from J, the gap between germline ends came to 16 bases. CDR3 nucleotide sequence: TGTGCCACCTCGAGGAGCCAGATTGGAAACACCATATATTTT. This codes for CATSRSQIGNTIYF.

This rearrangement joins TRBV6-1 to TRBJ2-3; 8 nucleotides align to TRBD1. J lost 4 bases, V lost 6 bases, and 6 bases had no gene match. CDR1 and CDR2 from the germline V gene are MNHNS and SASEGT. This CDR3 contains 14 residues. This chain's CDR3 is CASSAGQGPDTQYF. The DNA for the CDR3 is TGTGCCAGCAGCGCAGGACAGGGCCCAGATACGCAGTATTTT.

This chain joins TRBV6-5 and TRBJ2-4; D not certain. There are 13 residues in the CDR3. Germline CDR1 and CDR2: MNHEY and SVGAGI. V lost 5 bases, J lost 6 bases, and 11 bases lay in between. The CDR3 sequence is CASSAPAVNIQYF. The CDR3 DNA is TGTGCCAGCAGTGCCCCCGCGGTAAACATTCAGTACTTC.

The CDR3 DNA sequence: TGTGCCAGCAGCGTCGGGACAGGGAGAAATCAGCCCCAGCATTTT. This translates into CASSVGTGRNQPQHF. This sequence joins TRBV2 and TRBJ1-5, with 9 bases matching TRBD1. The junction had 7 bases not matched to a gene; V was cut back by 6 bases and J by 4 bases. CDR1 and CDR2 (germline): SNHLY, FYNNEI. This CDR3 has 15 residues.

CDR3 protein: CAWSVTAGNTIYF. Written as DNA, the CDR3 is TGTGCCTGGAGTGTTACGGCTGGAAACACCATATATTTT. V and J are TRBV30 and TRBJ1-3; no clear D. Germline CDR1 and CDR2: GTSNPN and SVGIG (reference sequence). Trimming removed 0 bases from V and 2 bases from J, with 5 bases in between. The CDR3 consists of 13 residues.

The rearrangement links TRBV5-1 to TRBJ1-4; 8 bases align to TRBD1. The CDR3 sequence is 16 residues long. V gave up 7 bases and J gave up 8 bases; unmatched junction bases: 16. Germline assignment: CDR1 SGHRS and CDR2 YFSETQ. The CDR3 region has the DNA TGCGCCAGCCGGGACAGTCTGGGACAGGAGGACGAAAAACTGTTTTTT. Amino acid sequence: CASRDSLGQEDEKLFF.